The clone carrying this T cell receptor (beta chain) was detected only a few times. PCR was performed a second time for about 7 to 11 cycles using a sample-barcoded 5' primer and a J-beta primer mix. In TCRdb, the 5' RACE reads were re-called with MiXCR into one record per CDR3 protein. Of 750,000 to 1,000,000 distinct CDR3 sequences in the sample, 25% to 35% were seen once. This entry belongs to a study of blood T cells in healthy people across ages. The CDR3 length is 15 residues. Germline CDR1 MNHEY, CDR2 SMNVEV (reference sequence). The V gene lost 4 bases and the J gene lost 15 bases, with 25 bases spanning the gap. A further study also used this sample, focusing on T cells of mothers and their children.

The sequence derives from a woman in her forties in good health. The chain links TRBV27 to TRBJ2-4; possibly TRBD2 for D (5 bases). What was sequenced was blood. The CDR3 reads CASSWAGLTSYELYF. CDR3 coding DNA: TGTGCCAGCAGTTGGGCCGGACTTACCTCCTACGAGCTGTACTTC.